The T cell receptor (beta chain) under discussion was sequenced for a study of T cells after yellow fever vaccination. Generation of TCR cDNA used 5'RACE template switching (which added a universal primer site and UMIs). In TCRdb, the 5' RACE reads were re-called with MiXCR into one record per CDR3 protein. The sample includes under 550,000 distinct CDR3 sequences, about a fifth of them seen just once. The CDR3 is made up of 15 amino acids. V lost 3 bases and J lost 2, with 8 bases in between. CDR1 is KGHSH, CDR2 LQKENI, per germline. This clonotype was observed a handful of times. This chain connects TRBV18 to TRBJ2-6, with D possibly being TRBD1 (6 bases). The clonotype originates from a man aged 18 to 29 who received the YFV17D yellow fever vaccine. The material was PBMCs, obtained roughly 20 days after the first yellow fever vaccination. CDR3 residues: CASSPDSAGANVLTF. DNA of the CDR3: TGTGCCAGCTCACCGGACAGTGCTGGGGCCAACGTCCTGACTTTC. The complete variable domain, with remaining parts taken from reference TRBV18 and TRBJ2-6, reads NAGVMQNPRHLVRRRGQEARLRCSPMKGHSHVYWYRQLPEEGLKFMVYLQKENIIDESGMPKERFSAEFPKEGPSILRIQQVVRGDSAAYFCASSPDSAGANVLTFGAGSRLTVL.